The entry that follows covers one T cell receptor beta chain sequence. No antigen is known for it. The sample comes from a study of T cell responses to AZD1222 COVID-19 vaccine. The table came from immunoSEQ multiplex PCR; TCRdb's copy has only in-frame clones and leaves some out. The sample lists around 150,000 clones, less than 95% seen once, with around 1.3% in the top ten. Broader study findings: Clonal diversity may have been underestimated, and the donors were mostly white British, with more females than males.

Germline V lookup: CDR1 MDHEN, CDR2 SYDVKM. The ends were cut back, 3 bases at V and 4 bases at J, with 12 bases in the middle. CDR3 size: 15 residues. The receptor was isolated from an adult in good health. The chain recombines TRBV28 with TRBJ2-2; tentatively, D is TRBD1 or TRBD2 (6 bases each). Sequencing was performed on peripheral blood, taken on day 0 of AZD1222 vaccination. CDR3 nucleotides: TGTGCCAGCAGTTTTACGGGGGCGCGCACCGGGGAGCTGTTTTTT. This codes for CASSFTGARTGELFF.